The entry below gives a single T cell receptor beta chain sequence along with its context. Antigen specificity is unknown. CDR1 and CDR2 from the germline V gene are LGHNA and YNFKEQ. This CDR3 has 17 residues. The V and J ends lost 0 bases and 3 bases respectively, with 17 bases between them. These data are taken from a study of a mutant IDH1 vaccine in newly diagnosed glioma. The time point: week 23, last vaccination. Vaccine doses each comprised 300 ug of mutant IDH1 20-mer peptide, with topical imiquimod. Sequenced by immunoSEQ multiplex PCR; TCRdb stores in-frame clones only, minus some. This sample has approximately 81,000 clones, with about 82% found just once.

This material consisted of PBMCs, taken from a glioma patient whose treatment included an IDH1 peptide vaccine. The chain recombines TRBV4-2 with TRBJ1-2; possibly TRBD1 for D (6 bases). This TCR derives from a man aged 25 to 45 with glioma. Some clones in this sample may be carry-over from other donors' samples. CDR3 residues: CASSQELFGKGDYGYTF. The CDR3 nucleotides are TGTGCCAGCAGCCAAGAATTGTTCGGGAAGGGGGACTATGGCTACACCTTC.